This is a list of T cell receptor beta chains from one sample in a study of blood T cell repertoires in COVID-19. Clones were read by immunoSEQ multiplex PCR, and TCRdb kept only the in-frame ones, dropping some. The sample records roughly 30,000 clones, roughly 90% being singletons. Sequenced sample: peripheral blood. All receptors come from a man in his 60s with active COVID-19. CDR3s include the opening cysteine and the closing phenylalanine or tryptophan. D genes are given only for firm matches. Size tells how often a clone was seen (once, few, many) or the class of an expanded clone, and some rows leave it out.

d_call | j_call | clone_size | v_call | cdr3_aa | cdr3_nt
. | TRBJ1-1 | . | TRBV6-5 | CASSATQGNTEAFF | TGTGCCAGCAGCGCAACACAGGGGAACACTGAAGCTTTCTTT
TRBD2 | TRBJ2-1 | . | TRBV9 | CASSYLGGLAGLYNEQFF | TGTGCCAGCAGCTACCTGGGGGGACTAGCGGGGTTGTACAATGAGCAGTTCTTC
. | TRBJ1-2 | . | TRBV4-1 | CASSQAGLYGYTF | TGCGCCAGCAGCCAAGCGGGACTCTATGGCTACACCTTC
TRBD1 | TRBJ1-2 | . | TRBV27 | CASSETGNYGYTF | TGTGCCAGCAGCGAGACAGGGAACTATGGCTACACCTTC
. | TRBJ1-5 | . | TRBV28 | CASHEERQPQHF | TGTGCCAGCCACGAGGAACGCCAGCCCCAGCATTTT
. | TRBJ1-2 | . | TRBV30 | CAWSLGQHGYTF | TGTGCCTGGAGTTTGGGCCAGCATGGCTACACCTTC
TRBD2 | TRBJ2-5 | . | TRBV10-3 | CAISGRGGLVQETQYF | TGTGCCATCAGTGGCCGGGGCGGACTAGTTCAAGAGACCCAGTACTTC
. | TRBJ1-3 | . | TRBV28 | CASSPGLLSGNTIYF | TGTGCCAGCAGCCCGGGACTTCTCTCTGGAAACACCATATATTTT
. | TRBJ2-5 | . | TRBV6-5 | CASSRPGGQETQYF | TGTGCCAGCAGTCGCCCCGGGGGCCAAGAGACCCAGTACTTC
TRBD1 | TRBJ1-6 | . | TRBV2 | CASTDRVPLHF | TGTGCCAGCACAGACAGGGTACCCCTCCACTTT
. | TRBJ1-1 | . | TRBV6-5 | CASSYGGTGYTEAFF | TGTGCCAGCAGTTACGGGGGGACGGGGTACACTGAAGCTTTCTTT
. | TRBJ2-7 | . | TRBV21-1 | CASSFRRDRRSYEQYF | TGTGCCAGCAGCTTTCGCCGGGACAGAAGATCTTACGAGCAGTACTTC
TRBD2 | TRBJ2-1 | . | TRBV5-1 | CASTPGGASYNEQFF | TGCGCCAGCACCCCCGGGGGGGCTTCCTACAATGAGCAGTTCTTC
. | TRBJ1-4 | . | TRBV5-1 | CASSLIGMLNEKLFF | TGCGCCAGCAGCTTGATCGGTATGCTGAATGAAAAACTGTTTTTT
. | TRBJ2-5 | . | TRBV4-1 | CASSQVRGETQYF | TGCGCCAGCAGCCAAGTAAGGGGAGAGACCCAGTACTTC
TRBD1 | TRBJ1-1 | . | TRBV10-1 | CASSDDRVAEAFF | TGCGCCAGCAGCGATGACAGGGTGGCTGAAGCTTTCTTT
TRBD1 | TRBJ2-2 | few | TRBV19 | CASSGGQGFGELFF | TGTGCCAGTAGTGGGGGACAGGGTTTTGGGGAGCTGTTTTTT
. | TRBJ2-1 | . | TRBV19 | CASVARGNEQFF | TGTGCCAGTGTTGCCAGGGGAAATGAGCAGTTCTTC
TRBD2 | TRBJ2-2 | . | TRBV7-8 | CASSLPRKTSGGQAGELFF | TGTGCCAGCAGCCTACCGCGAAAGACTAGCGGGGGGCAAGCGGGGGAGCTGTTTTTT
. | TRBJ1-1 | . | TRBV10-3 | CAIRAVEGGTEAFF | TGTGCCATCAGGGCGGTGGAGGGCGGCACTGAAGCTTTCTTT
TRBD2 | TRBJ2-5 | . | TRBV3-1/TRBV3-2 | CASSSFQRGSQETQYF | TGTGCCAGCAGCTCCTTCCAGCGGGGGTCCCAAGAGACCCAGTACTTC
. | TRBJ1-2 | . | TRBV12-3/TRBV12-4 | CASTLGASGGYTF | TGTGCCAGCACGTTGGGAGCCTCGGGTGGCTACACCTTC
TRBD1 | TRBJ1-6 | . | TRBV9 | CASSRWTGGNSPLHF | TGTGCCAGCAGCCGGTGGACAGGAGGTAATTCACCCCTCCACTTT
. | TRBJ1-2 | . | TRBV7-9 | CASSLGTVNYGYTF | TGTGCCAGCAGCTTAGGGACAGTTAACTATGGCTACACCTTC
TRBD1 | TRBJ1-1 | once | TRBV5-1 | CASSVTGTGFTEAFF | TGCGCCAGCAGCGTAACCGGGACAGGGTTCACTGAAGCTTTCTTT
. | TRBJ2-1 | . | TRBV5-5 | CASSPQVTGIRGEQFF | TGTGCCAGCAGCCCCCAGGTCACAGGGATTAGGGGTGAGCAGTTCTTC
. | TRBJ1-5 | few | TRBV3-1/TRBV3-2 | CASSQVRSQPQHF | TGTGCCAGCAGCCAAGTTCGGAGTCAGCCCCAGCATTTT
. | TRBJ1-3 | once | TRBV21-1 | CASSKGGANSGNTIYF | TGTGCCAGCAGCAAAGGTGGGGCTAACTCTGGAAACACCATATATTTT
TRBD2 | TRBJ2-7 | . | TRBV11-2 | CASSPTRGGRGNEQYF | TGTGCCAGCAGCCCGACCCGGGGTGGGAGGGGTAACGAGCAGTACTTC
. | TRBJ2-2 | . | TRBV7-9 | CASSFETGELFF | TGTGCCAGCAGCTTTGAGACCGGGGAGCTGTTTTTT
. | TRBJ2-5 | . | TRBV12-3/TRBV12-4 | CASSSGAWETQYF | TGTGCCAGCAGCTCGGGTGCTTGGGAGACCCAGTACTTC